Each of the 22 T cell receptor beta chains below was sequenced from the same sample in a study of monozygotic twins with cystic fibrosis. Assay: immunoSEQ multiplex PCR; the TCRdb copy retains only in-frame clones and omits some. The table has about 17,000 clones, about 96% seen once. Sequencing used blood. The receptors originated from a girl aged 2 to 10 with cystic fibrosis.

The chain recombines TRBV7-2 with TRBJ2-1; TRBD2 might be the D (6 bases). Per the germline V gene, CDR1 is SGHTA and CDR2 is FQGNSA. This CDR3 region has 16 residues. Trimming cost V 1 base and J 0 bases, with 10 bases left between them. CDR3 amino acids: CASSLVGGASYNEQFF. The CDR3 DNA is TGTGCCAGCAGCTTAGTTGGAGGGGCCTCCTACAATGAGCAGTTCTTC.

The genes are TRBV6-6 and TRBJ1-2; no clear D. The CDR3 is made up of 15 amino acids. V dropped 0 bases and J dropped 5 bases, with 13 bases sitting between them. Germline V gene sequence: CDR1 MNHNY, CDR2 SVGAGI (reference sequence). In DNA, the CDR3 is TGTGCCAGCAGTTACTCGAATAAAGGGCCTTATGGCTACACCTTC. Amino acid sequence: CASSYSNKGPYGYTF.

This chain joins TRBV15 and TRBJ2-7, with 8 bases fitting TRBD1. The CDR3 consists of 14 residues. Germline-derived CDR1 and CDR2 are LNHNV and YYDKDF (reference sequence). The V segment lost 1 base and the J segment 4 bases; nucleotides outside the gene matches: 3. CDR3 nucleotide sequence: TGTGCCACCAGCAGAGTAGGGACAGGTTACGAGCAGTACTTC. Translation gives CATSRVGTGYEQYF.

The V gene is TRBV5-6, the J gene TRBJ2-7; D perhaps matches TRBD2 (6 bases). The germline V gene encodes CDR1 SGHDT and CDR2 YYEEEE. V dropped 4 bases and J dropped 1 base, with 12 bases sitting between them. This CDR3 region has 14 residues. CDR3 loop: CASSLRDFSYEQYF. The CDR3 coding sequence is TGTGCCAGCAGCCTCCGGGACTTTTCCTACGAGCAGTACTTC. Based on the CDR3 plus reference TRBV5-6 and TRBJ2-7, the full variable domain is DAGVTQSPTHLIKTRGQQVTLRCSPKSGHDTVSWYQQALGQGPQFIFQYYEEEERQRGNFPDRFSGHQFPNYSSELNVNALLLGDSALYLCASSLRDFSYEQYFGPGTRLTVT.

The chain recombines TRBV9 with TRBJ2-6; D remains unclear. Germline CDR1 SGDLS, CDR2 YYNGEE. CDR3 length equals 14 residues. V lost 0 bases and J 1 base, leaving 2 bases between the germline ends. CDR3 coding DNA: TGTGCCAGCAGCGTAGTGTCTGGGGCCAACGTCCTGACTTTC. Residues: CASSVVSGANVLTF.

The rearrangement links TRBV19 to TRBJ2-3; 12 bases fit TRBD1. Trimming cost V 3 bases and J 4 bases; bases outside gene matches: 5. The germline CDR1 and CDR2 sequences are LNHDA and SQIVND (reference sequence). The CDR3 runs 16 residues. DNA of the CDR3: TGTGCCAGTAGTATCGGGGGGACAGGGGGCGCAGATACGCAGTATTTT. Translating gives CASSIGGTGGADTQYF.

V is TRBV27 and J is TRBJ1-2; tentatively, D is TRBD1 (6 bases). The CDR3 length is 14 residues. Germline CDR1 is MNHEY and CDR2 is SMNVEV (reference sequence). The ends were cut back, 7 bases at V and 6 bases at J, with 18 bases in the middle. The CDR3 is CASKLLGAEDGYTF. The CDR3 coding sequence is TGTGCCAGCAAACTACTGGGGGCAGAAGATGGCTACACCTTC.

The CDR3 protein is CASSHRTASGANVLTF. For the CDR3, the DNA is TGCGCCAGCAGCCATAGGACGGCCTCTGGGGCCAACGTCCTGACTTTC. The gene calls are TRBV4-3 and TRBJ2-6; D gene unclear. Deletions cut 3 bases from V and 0 bases from J, with 9 bases between. The CDR3 has 16 amino acids. Germline assignment: CDR1 LGHNA and CDR2 YSLEER.

This clone occurred once. The genes are TRBV15 and TRBJ1-2; 8 positions match TRBD1. The CDR3 extends over 10 amino acids. The V gene's germline CDR1 is LNHNV and CDR2 YYDKDF (reference sequence). CDR3 DNA sequence: TGTGCAACCGGACAGGGAACGAACACCTTC. This sequence encodes CATGQGTNTF.

This chain joins TRBV4-1 and TRBJ2-5, with D perhaps matching TRBD1 (7 bases). The CDR3 loop spans 17 amino acids. The V gene's germline CDR1 is MGHRA and CDR2 YSYEKL. V gave up 0 bases and J gave up 0 bases, with 14 bases separating them. The CDR3 is CASSQDRGALYQETQYF. Here the CDR3 DNA reads TGCGCCAGCAGCCAAGACAGGGGGGCCCTGTACCAAGAGACCCAGTACTTC.

This clone was seen a single time. The J gene is TRBJ1-6, the V gene TRBV4-1; D gene ambiguous. V lost 1 base, J lost 5 bases, and 12 bases lay in between. From germline, CDR1 is MGHRA and CDR2 YSYEKL. The CDR3 spans 16 residues. The CDR3 protein is CASSQVEGANNSPLHF. In nucleotides, the CDR3 is TGCGCCAGCAGCCAAGTCGAGGGTGCCAATAATTCACCCCTCCACTTT.

The chain combines TRBV4-2 with TRBJ2-2; 11 nucleotides line up with TRBD2. V was pared by 1 base and J by 0 bases, with 4 bases of the junction left unmatched. This CDR3 has 18 amino acids. The germline gives CDR1 LGHNA, CDR2 YNFKEQ. The DNA of the CDR3 is TGTGCCAGCAGCCAAGCACTAGCGGGGGTAGCGAACACCGGGGAGCTGTTTTTT. It translates to CASSQALAGVANTGELFF.

The gene calls are TRBV5-4 and TRBJ2-1, with TRBD2 matching over 7 bases. The CDR3 totals 15 residues. The V gene's germline CDR1 is SGHNT and CDR2 YYREEE (reference sequence). Trimming cost V 3 bases and J 1 base; bases outside gene matches: 4. The CDR3 here is CASSSGGYSYNEQFF. CDR3 coding DNA: TGTGCCAGCAGCTCGGGGGGATATTCCTACAATGAGCAGTTCTTC.

The chain employs TRBV14 and TRBJ1-3, with D hard to call. CDR1 is SGHDN and CDR2 is FVKESK in the germline V gene. CDR3 length equals 16 residues. V was pared by 0 bases and J by 0 bases, with 9 bases between. The DNA of the CDR3 is TGTGCCAGCAGCCAAGAAGGCCCGTTCTCTGGAAACACCATATATTTT. It encodes CASSQEGPFSGNTIYF.

V and J are TRBV30 and TRBJ1-2, with a possible D match to TRBD1 (6 bases). Between the trimmed V and J ends, which lost 6 bases and 5 bases, there was a span of 16 bases. Germline V gives CDR1 GTSNPN, CDR2 SVGIG (reference sequence). The CDR3 length is 13 residues. CDR3 nucleotide sequence: TGTGCCTGTCAGCAGGGGTTACATTATGGCTACACCTTC. This translates into CACQQGLHYGYTF. The full variable domain, its missing parts supplied by reference TRBV30 and TRBJ1-2, is SQTIHQWPATLVQPVGSPLSLECTVEGTSNPNLYWYRQAAGRGLQLLFYSVGIGQISSEVPQNLSASRPQDRQFILSSKKLLLSDSGFYLCACQQGLHYGYTFGSGTRLTVV.

The V and J genes are TRBV7-9 and TRBJ2-3; 10 nucleotides match TRBD2. The CDR3 extends over 17 amino acids. The germline V gene encodes CDR1 SEHNR and CDR2 FQNEAQ (reference sequence). V shed 5 bases and J 2 bases; nucleotides not matched to a gene: 10. CDR3: CASSPRRSGGSTDTQYF. The CDR3 region has the DNA TGTGCCAGCAGCCCTCGCCGTAGCGGGGGGTCCACAGATACGCAGTATTTT.

The chain is built from TRBV5-1 and TRBJ1-1, with D perhaps matching TRBD1 (5 bases). This CDR3 has 14 residues. Germline V CDR1 and CDR2: SGHRS, YFSETQ. The ends were cut back, 4 bases at V and 6 bases at J, with 16 bases in the middle. For the CDR3, the DNA is TGCGCCAGCAGCATAGGGGACCTGTTGGCTGAAGCTTTCTTT. It specifies CASSIGDLLAEAFF. Drawing the rest from reference TRBV5-1 and TRBJ1-1, the complete variable domain is KAGVTQTPRYLIKTRGQQVTLSCSPISGHRSVSWYQQTPGQGLQFLFEYFSETQRNKGNFPGRFSGRQFSNSRSEMNVSTLELGDSALYLCASSIGDLLAEAFFGQGTRLTVV.

The chain uses TRBV9 and TRBJ2-1, with 13 nucleotides matching TRBD2. The V segment lost 6 bases and the J segment 9 bases; nucleotides outside the gene matches: 9. This CDR3 region has 15 residues. The germline CDR1 and CDR2 sequences are SGDLS and YYNGEE. The CDR3 DNA reads as TGTGCCAGCACCCCAGCCGGGACTAGCGGGGTTGAGCAGTTCTTC. It encodes CASTPAGTSGVEQFF.

This sequence joins TRBV23-1 and TRBJ1-5, with 10 bases aligning to TRBD1. TRBV23-1 is noted as an ORF with a role that remains uncertain. The CDR3 loop spans 18 amino acids. Germline trimming cut 6 bases from V and 0 bases from J; bases unmatched to any gene: 11. The CDR3 nucleotides read TGCGCCAGCAGCCCCTGCCGGGACAGGGGAGATAGCAATCAGCCCCAGCATTTT. It codes for CASSPCRDRGDSNQPQHF.

The V and J genes are TRBV19 and TRBJ2-2; 8 nucleotides agree with TRBD2. Per germline, CDR1 LNHDA and CDR2 SQIVND (reference sequence). The CDR3 has 15 amino acids. After removal of 5 bases from V and 6 bases from J, the junction contained 8 bases not matched to a gene. The CDR3 coding sequence is TGTGCCAGTAGTCGACCGACGGGACTAGCCGGGGAGCTGTTTTTT. It encodes CASSRPTGLAGELFF.

This chain uses TRBV10-3 with TRBJ1-5; D is perhaps TRBD1 (5 bases). The V end was cut by 5 bases, the J end by 11 bases, with 19 bases between. Germline CDR1 is ENHRY and CDR2 is SYGVKD. The CDR3 runs to 14 residues. The CDR3 here is CAISPGTDLEAQHF. CDR3 bases: TGTGCCATCAGTCCCGGGACGGACCTTGAGGCCCAGCATTTT.

The rearrangement uses TRBV6-6 and TRBJ1-4, with a weak D call TRBD1 (6 bases). This CDR3 is built from 16 residues. The germline V gene has CDR1 MNHNY and CDR2 SVGAGI (reference sequence). Trimming pared 0 bases from V and 4 bases from J, leaving 12 bases between. CDR3 sequence reads: CASSYSPRRGNEKLFF. The CDR3 DNA reads as TGTGCCAGCAGTTACTCCCCCCGCAGGGGTAATGAAAAACTGTTTTTT.